This T cell receptor beta chain was observed in a study of blood T cell repertoires in COVID-19. Study details: Samples representing acute and convalescent COVID-19 were sourced from the United States, Italy and Spain.

With 0 bases clipped from V and 4 bases from J, the junction kept 8 bases outside the gene matches. The CDR3 length is 17 residues. In germline, CDR1 is LGHDT, CDR2 YNNKEL (reference sequence). Generated by immunoSEQ multiplex PCR, the TCRdb table keeps only in-frame clones and is missing some. The sample has over 250,000 clones; 80% to 90% are singletons. The V call is TRBV3-1 (or the pseudogene TRBV3-2), the J call TRBJ2-5; 10 bases line up with TRBD2. Sequencing input: peripheral blood. This receptor was obtained from a woman between 70 and 85 years old with acute or convalescent COVID-19. The CDR3 DNA is TGTGCCAGCAGCCAAGATTCAGGACTAGCGGTGTTAGAGACCCAGTACTTC. This translates into CASSQDSGLAVLETQYF.